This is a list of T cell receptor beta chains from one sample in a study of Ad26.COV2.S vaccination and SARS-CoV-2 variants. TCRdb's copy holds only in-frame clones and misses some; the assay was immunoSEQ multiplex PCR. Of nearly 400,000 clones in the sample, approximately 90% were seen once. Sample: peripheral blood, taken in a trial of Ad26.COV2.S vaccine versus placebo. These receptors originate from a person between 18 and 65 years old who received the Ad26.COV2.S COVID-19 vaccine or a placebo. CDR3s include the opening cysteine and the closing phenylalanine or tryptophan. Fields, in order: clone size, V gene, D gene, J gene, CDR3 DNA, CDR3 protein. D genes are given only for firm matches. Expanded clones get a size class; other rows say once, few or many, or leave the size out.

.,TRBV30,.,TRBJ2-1,TGTGCCTGGAGTCCAGTACGGGGTCAACAGTTCTTC,CAWSPVRGQQFF
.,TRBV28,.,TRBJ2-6,TGTGCCAGCCGGGCAGGGGCCAACGTCCTGACTTTC,CASRAGANVLTF
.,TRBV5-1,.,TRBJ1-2,TGCGCCAGCAGCTTCCTTGACGGGTCCTATGGCTACACCTTC,CASSFLDGSYGYTF
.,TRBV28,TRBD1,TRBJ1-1,TGTGCCAGCACTTTGACAGGGGGCACTGAAGCTTTCTTT,CASTLTGGTEAFF
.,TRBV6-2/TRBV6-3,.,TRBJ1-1,TGTGCCAGCGGCCGCTTGGCACCGAACACTGAAGCTTTCTTT,CASGRLAPNTEAFF
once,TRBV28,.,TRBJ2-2,TGTGCCAGCAACTGGGGATCCGGGGAGCTGTTTTTT,CASNWGSGELFF
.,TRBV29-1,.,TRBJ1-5,TGCAGCGTTGACCGGGGGGACAATCAGCCCCAGCATTTT,CSVDRGDNQPQHF
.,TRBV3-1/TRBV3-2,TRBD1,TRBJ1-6,TGTGCCAGCAGCCCTGACAGGGCTTCACCCCTCCACTTT,CASSPDRASPLHF
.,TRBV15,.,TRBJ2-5,TGTGCCACCCAACCCCCTAGTCAAGAGACCCAGTACTTC,CATQPPSQETQYF
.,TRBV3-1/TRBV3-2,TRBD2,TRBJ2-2,TGTGCCAGCAGCCAAGCGGGAGGGAACACCGGGGAGCTGTTTTTT,CASSQAGGNTGELFF
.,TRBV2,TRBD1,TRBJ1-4,TGTGCCAGCAGGGTCAGGGGGGACTATGAAAAACTGTTTTTT,CASRVRGDYEKLFF
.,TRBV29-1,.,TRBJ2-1,TGCAGCATATGGACAGCGAAATACAATGAGCAGTTCTTC,CSIWTAKYNEQFF
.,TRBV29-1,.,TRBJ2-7,TGCAGTGGGGGGGAACAGGGAAGAAACGAGCAGTACTTC,CSGGEQGRNEQYF
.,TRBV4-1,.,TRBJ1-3,TGCGCCAGCAGCCCCTGGGTGAGCTCTGGAAACACCATATATTTT,CASSPWVSSGNTIYF
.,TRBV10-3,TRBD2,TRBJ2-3,TGTGCCATCAGTGAAGTAGCGGGAACCACAGATACGCAGTATTTT,CAISEVAGTTDTQYF
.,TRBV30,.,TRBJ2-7,TGTGCCTGGAGTCAACAGGGAGTTAGGTACGAGCAGTACTTC,CAWSQQGVRYEQYF
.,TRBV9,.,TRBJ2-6,TGTGCCAGCAGCCCCGGAGGGACTGGGGCCAACGTCCTGACTTTC,CASSPGGTGANVLTF
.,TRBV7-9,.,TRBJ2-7,TGTGCCAGCAGCTTATCCCAGGGAGCGACCTACGAGCAGTACTTC,CASSLSQGATYEQYF
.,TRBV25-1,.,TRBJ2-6,TGTGCCAGCAGTGCTATATGGGCCAACGTCCTGACTTTC,CASSAIWANVLTF
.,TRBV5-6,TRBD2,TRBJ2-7,TGTGCCAGCAGCCGGGGGGGGCTAGCGGGCTACGAGCAGTACTTC,CASSRGGLAGYEQYF